The present TCR beta chain was sequenced within a study of T cells after yellow fever vaccination. CDR3 length: 15 amino acids. The 5'RACE template-switching step produced TCR cDNA and added a universal primer site and UMIs. TCRdb ran MiXCR on the 5' RACE reads and lists one entry per CDR3 protein. The table records some 500,000 distinct CDR3 sequences, 13% of them present only once. This clonotype was seen only a few times. The specimen was PBMCs, collected on the day of the yellow fever booster vaccination. The V call is TRBV21-1, the J call TRBJ1-5; the DNA was not used to check the table's D call, TRBD1. TRBV21-1 is flagged as a pseudogene. The clonotype originates from a man aged 30-40 years who received the YFV17D yellow fever vaccine. The DNA of the CDR3 is TGTGCCAGCAGGGGGCCTGACAGGGCGTATCAGCCCCAGCATTTT. Residues: CASRGPDRAYQPQHF.